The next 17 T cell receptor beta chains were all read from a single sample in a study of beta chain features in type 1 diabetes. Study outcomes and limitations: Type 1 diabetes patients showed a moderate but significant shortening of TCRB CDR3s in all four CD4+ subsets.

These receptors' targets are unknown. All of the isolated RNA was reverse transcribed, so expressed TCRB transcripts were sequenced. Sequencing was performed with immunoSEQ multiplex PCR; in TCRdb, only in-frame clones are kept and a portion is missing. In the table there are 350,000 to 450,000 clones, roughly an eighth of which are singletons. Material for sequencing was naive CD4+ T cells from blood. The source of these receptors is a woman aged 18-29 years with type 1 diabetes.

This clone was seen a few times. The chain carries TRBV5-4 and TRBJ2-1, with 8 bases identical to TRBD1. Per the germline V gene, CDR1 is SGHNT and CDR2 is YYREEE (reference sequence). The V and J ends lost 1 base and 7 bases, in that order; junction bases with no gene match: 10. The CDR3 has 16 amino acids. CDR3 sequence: CASSLSAGGRLNEQFF. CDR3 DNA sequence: TGTGCCAGCAGCTTGTCGGCAGGGGGCAGGTTGAATGAGCAGTTCTTC. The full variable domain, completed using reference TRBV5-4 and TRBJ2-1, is ETGVTQSPTHLIKTRGQQVTLRCSSQSGHNTVSWYQQALGQGPQFIFQYYREEENGRGNFPPRFSGLQFPNYSSELNVNALELDDSALYLCASSLSAGGRLNEQFFGPGTRLTVL.

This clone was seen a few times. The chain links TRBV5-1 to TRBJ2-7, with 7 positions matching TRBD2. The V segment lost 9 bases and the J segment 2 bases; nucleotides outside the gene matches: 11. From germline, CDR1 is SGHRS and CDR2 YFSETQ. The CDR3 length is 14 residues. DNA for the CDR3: TGCGCCACCCAGGAGCGGGACGGCACCTACGAGCAGTACTTC. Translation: CATQERDGTYEQYF. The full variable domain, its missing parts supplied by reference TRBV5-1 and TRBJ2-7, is KAGVTQTPRYLIKTRGQQVTLSCSPISGHRSVSWYQQTPGQGLQFLFEYFSETQRNKGNFPGRFSGRQFSNSRSEMNVSTLELGDSALYLCATQERDGTYEQYFGPGTRLTVT.

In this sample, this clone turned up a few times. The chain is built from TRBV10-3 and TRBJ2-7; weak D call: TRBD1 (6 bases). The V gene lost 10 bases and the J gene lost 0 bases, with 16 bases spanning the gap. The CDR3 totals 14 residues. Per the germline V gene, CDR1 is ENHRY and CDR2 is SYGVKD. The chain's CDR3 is CATQDSKSSYEQYF. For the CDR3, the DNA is TGTGCCACCCAGGACAGCAAGAGCTCCTACGAGCAGTACTTC.

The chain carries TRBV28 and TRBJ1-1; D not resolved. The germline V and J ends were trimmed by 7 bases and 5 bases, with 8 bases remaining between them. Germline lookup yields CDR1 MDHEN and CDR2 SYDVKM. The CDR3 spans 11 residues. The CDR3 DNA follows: TGTGCCAGCATTGGGGAGACTGAAGCTTTCTTT. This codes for CASIGETEAFF.

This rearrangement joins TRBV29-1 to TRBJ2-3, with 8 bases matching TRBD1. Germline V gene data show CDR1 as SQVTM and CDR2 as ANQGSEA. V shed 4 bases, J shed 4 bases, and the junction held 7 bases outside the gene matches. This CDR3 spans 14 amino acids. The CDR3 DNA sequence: TGCAGCGTTGGTCTCGGACAGGGCCCAGATACGCAGTATTTT. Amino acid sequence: CSVGLGQGPDTQYF.

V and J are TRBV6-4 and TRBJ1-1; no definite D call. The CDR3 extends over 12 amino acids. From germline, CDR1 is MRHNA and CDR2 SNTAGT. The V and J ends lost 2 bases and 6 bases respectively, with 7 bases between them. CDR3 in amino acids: CASSDGGAEAFF. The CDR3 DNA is TGTGCCAGCAGTGACGGAGGCGCTGAAGCTTTCTTT.

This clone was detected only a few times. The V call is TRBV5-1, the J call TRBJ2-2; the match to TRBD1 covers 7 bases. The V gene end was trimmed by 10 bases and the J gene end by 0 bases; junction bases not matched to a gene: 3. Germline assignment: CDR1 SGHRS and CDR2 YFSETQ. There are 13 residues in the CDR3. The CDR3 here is CASGTANTGELFF. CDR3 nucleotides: TGCGCCTCCGGGACAGCGAACACCGGGGAGCTGTTTTTT.

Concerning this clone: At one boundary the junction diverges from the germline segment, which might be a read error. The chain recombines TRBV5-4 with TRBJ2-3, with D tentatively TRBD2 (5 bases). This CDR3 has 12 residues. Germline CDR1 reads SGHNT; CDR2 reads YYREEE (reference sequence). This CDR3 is CASSSEADTQYF. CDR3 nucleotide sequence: TGCGCCAGCAGCTCGGAGGCAGATACGCAGTATTTT.

CDR3 nucleotide sequence: TGTGCCAGCAGCTTAGCGTGGGCAGCAGAAGAGACCCAGTACTTC. Translating it yields CASSLAWAAEETQYF. J is TRBJ2-5 and V is TRBV7-9; D is unresolved. This CDR3 region has 15 residues. Germline loops: CDR1 SEHNR, CDR2 FQNEAQ (reference sequence). V lost 0 bases and J lost 3, with 11 bases in between.

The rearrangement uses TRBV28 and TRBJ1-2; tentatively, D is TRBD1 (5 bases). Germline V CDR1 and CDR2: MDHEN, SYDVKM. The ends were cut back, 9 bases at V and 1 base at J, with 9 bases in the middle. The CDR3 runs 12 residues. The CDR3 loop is CASGALNYGYTF. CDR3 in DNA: TGTGCCAGTGGGGCTCTTAACTATGGCTACACCTTC.

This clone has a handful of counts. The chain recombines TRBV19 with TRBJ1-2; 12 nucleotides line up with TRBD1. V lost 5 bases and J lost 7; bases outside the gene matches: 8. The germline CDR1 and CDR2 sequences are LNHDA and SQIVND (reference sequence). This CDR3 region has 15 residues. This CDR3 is CASSPAGQGASGYTF. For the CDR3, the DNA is TGTGCCAGTAGTCCGGCGGGACAGGGGGCTTCTGGCTACACCTTC. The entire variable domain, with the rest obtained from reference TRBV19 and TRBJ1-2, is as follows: DGGITQSPKYLFRKEGQNVTLSCEQNLNHDAMYWYRQDPGQGLRLIYYSQIVNDFQKGDIAEGYSVSREKKESFPLTVTSAQKNPTAFYLCASSPAGQGASGYTFGSGTRLTVV.

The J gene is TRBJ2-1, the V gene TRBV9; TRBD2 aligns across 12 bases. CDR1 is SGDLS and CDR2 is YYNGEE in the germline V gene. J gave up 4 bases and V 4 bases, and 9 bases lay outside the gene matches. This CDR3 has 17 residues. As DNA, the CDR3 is TGTGCCAGCAGCTCGCGGACTAGCGGGATCTCTTACAATGAGCAGTTCTTC. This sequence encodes CASSSRTSGISYNEQFF.

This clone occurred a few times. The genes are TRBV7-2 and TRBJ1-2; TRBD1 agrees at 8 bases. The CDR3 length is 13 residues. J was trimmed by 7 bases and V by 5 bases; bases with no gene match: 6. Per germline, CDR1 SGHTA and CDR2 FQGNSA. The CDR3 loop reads CASSPHQGAGYTF. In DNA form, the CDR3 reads TGTGCCAGCAGCCCGCACCAGGGGGCTGGCTACACCTTC.

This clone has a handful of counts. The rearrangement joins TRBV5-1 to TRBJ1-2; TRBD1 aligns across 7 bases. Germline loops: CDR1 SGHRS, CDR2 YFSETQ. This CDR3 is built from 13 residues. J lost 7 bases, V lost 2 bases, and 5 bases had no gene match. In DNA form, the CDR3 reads TGCGCCAGCAGCTTTGAGGGGGCAGGTGGCTACACCTTC. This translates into CASSFEGAGGYTF.

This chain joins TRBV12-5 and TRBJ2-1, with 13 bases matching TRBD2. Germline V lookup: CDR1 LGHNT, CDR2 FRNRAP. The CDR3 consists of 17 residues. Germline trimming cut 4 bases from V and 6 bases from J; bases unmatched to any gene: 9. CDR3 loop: CASGSPATSGRTNEQFF. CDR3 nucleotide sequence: TGTGCTAGTGGTTCCCCTGCGACTAGCGGGAGGACCAATGAGCAGTTCTTC.

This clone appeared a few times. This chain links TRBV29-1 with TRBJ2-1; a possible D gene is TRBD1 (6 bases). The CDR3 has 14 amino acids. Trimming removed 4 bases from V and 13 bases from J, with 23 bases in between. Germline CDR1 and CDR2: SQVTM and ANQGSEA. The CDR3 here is CSVAGGTGRREQFF. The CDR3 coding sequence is TGCAGCGTTGCGGGTGGTACAGGGAGACGGGAACAGTTCTTC.

DNA of the CDR3: TGTGCCAGCAGCGTAGGTAATAGCGGGAGTCTCTACGAGCAGTACTTC. Translating it yields CASSVGNSGSLYEQYF. The rearrangement uses TRBV9 and TRBJ2-7, with 9 bases aligning to TRBD2. The CDR3 contains 16 residues. The germline CDR1 and CDR2 sequences are SGDLS and YYNGEE. Unmatched junction bases numbered 7, after V lost 0 bases and J lost 3 bases.